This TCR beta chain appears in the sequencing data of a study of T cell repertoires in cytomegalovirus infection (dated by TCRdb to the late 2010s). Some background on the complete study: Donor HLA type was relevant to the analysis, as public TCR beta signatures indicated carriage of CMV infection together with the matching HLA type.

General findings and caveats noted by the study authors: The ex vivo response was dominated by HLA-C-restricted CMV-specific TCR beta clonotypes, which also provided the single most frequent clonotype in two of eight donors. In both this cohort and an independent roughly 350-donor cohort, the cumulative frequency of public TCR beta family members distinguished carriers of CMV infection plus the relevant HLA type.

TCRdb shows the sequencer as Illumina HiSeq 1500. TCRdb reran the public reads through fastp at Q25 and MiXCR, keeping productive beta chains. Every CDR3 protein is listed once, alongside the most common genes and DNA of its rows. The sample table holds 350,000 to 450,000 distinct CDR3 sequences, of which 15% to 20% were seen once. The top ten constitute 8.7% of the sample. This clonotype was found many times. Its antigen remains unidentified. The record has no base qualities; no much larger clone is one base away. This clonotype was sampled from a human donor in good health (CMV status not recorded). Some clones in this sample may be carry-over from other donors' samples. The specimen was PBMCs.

The DNA reads as follows: TGTGCCAGCAGACAAACAGGGTCGGCAGATACGCAGTATTTT. This gives the protein CASRQTGSADTQYF. The chain employs TRBV12-3 or TRBV12-4 and TRBJ2-3; matching of 6 bases hints at TRBD1 as the D gene. Reading from cysteine to phenylalanine, the CDR3 counts 14 amino acids. CDR3 DNA only is kept here, 42 bases in frame from base 1. Trimming takes 6 bases from V and 4 bases from J, and the germline ends sit 14 bases apart.